The following is a T cell receptor beta chain sequence with its context. CDR3 length: 13 residues. CDR1 and CDR2 (germline): SQVTM, ANQGSEA. V shed 6 bases and J shed 3 bases, with 14 bases lying between them. Assay used: immunoSEQ multiplex PCR; TCRdb lists only in-frame clones, some missing. The profile covers a few hundred thousand clones, with more than 75% appearing a single time and about 2.5% taken by the ten largest. These data belong to a study of blood T cell repertoires in COVID-19. The clonotype originates from a woman aged 45 to 65 with acute or convalescent COVID-19. This chain links TRBV29-1 with TRBJ1-2; D is ambiguous. The sample taken for sequencing was peripheral blood. CDR3 sequence: CSVRIGSYYGYTF. CDR3 sequence (DNA): TGCAGCGTCCGAATAGGGAGCTACTATGGCTACACCTTC.